This TCR beta chain was identified in a study of persistence of HIV-infected CD4 T cells. Study at large: Donors had been on suppressive ART for a median of around 8 years.

Points on this clone: Its target is unknown.

The CDR3 loop spans 18 amino acids. Germline V gene sequence: CDR1 LGHDT, CDR2 YNNKEL (reference sequence). V was pared by 1 base and J by 7 bases, with 13 bases of the junction left unmatched. Cells were stimulated with CMV-infected fibroblast lysates at around 9.1 ug/mL. Memory cells lacking CD40L and CD69 with high CD45RO were sorted. These HIV-1-infected adults initiated suppressive ART in chronic infection. Before stimulation, PBMCs underwent CD8+ T cell depletion. For around 19 hours, CD8-depleted PBMCs received anti-CD28/CD49d costimulation, a CD40-blocking antibody and enfuvirtide. The immunoSEQ assay was version 4, run in survey mode. Assay: immunoSEQ multiplex PCR; the TCRdb copy retains only in-frame clones and omits some. The sample lists 45,000 to 55,000 clones; more than 70% were seen once.

This specimen was CD4+ T cells sorted from PBMCs after roughly 18-hour stimulation, taken from a patient who received antiretroviral therapy. J is TRBJ2-1 and V is TRBV3-1 (or the pseudogene TRBV3-2); 10 bases are a match to TRBD2. The receptor's source is an adult man with HIV who was CMV-seropositive. This CDR3 is CASSQVAASGRSGNEQFF. The CDR3 DNA sequence: TGTGCCAGCAGCCAAGTGGCGGCTAGCGGGAGATCGGGGAATGAGCAGTTCTTC.